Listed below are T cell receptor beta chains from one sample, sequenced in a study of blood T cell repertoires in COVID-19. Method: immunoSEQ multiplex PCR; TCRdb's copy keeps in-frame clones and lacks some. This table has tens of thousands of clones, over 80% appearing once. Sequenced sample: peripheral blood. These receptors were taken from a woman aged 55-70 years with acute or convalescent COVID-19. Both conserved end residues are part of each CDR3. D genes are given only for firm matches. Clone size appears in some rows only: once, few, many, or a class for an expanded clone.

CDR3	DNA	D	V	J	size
CAYRDRQRSPLHF	TGTGCCTACCGGGACAGGCAAAGATCACCCCTCCACTTT	TRBD1	TRBV30	TRBJ1-6	.
CASSIGGGLSYEQYF	TGTGCCAGTAGTATCGGCGGGGGTCTCTCCTACGAGCAGTACTTC	TRBD2	TRBV19	TRBJ2-7	.
CASSVSGSVGTEAFF	TGTGCCAGCTCGGTTTCCGGGTCTGTTGGCACTGAAGCTTTCTTT	.	TRBV6-5	TRBJ1-1	.
CATSDLRGSSYNEQFF	TGTGCCACCAGTGATTTAAGGGGTTCCTCCTACAATGAGCAGTTCTTC	.	TRBV24-1	TRBJ2-1	.
CASSLGQGRYNSPLHF	TGTGCCAGCAGCTTGGGACAGGGACGATATAATTCACCCCTCCACTTT	TRBD1	TRBV5-5	TRBJ1-6	.
CASSRGGTGNTEAFF	TGTGCCAGCAGCCGCGGGGGGACAGGGAACACTGAAGCTTTCTTT	TRBD1	TRBV7-8	TRBJ1-1	.
CASSQSGLAGSVHEQYF	TGCGCCAGCAGCCAATCGGGACTAGCGGGATCAGTCCACGAGCAGTACTTC	TRBD2	TRBV4-1	TRBJ2-7	few
CASSFRGQGTEAFF	TGTGCCAGCAGTTTTAGAGGACAGGGGACTGAAGCTTTCTTT	TRBD1	TRBV6-6	TRBJ1-1	.
CASSETVKSNYGYTF	TGTGCCAGCAGTGAGACAGTGAAATCTAACTATGGCTACACCTTC	.	TRBV6-1	TRBJ1-2	.
CAWSRDREGYTF	TGTGCCTGGAGTCGGGACAGGGAGGGCTACACCTTC	TRBD1	TRBV30	TRBJ1-2	.
CASSGSGTSGLIEQFF	TGCGCCAGCAGTGGCTCCGGGACTAGCGGACTTATTGAGCAGTTCTTC	TRBD2	TRBV10-1	TRBJ2-1	.
CASSNRRGGSNEQFF	TGTGCCAGCAGCAATCGACGGGGGGGTAGTAATGAGCAGTTCTTC	TRBD2	TRBV11-3	TRBJ2-1	.
CASSLIGGGLYF	TGTGCCAGCAGTTTGATAGGGGGAGGGCTGTACTTC	.	TRBV12-3/TRBV12-4	TRBJ2-4	.
CASKDRENQPQHF	TGTGCCAGCAAGGACAGGGAGAATCAGCCCCAGCATTTT	TRBD1	TRBV2	TRBJ1-5	once
CASSPGQGRGVYTF	TGTGCCAGCTCACCAGGACAGGGGCGGGGAGTCTACACCTTC	TRBD1	TRBV18	TRBJ1-2	.